Each of the 8 T cell receptor beta chains below was sequenced from the same sample in a study of shared clonotypes between healthy human individuals. TCRdb's copy holds only in-frame clones and misses some; the assay was immunoSEQ multiplex PCR. The sample lists approximately 1.5 million clones; approximately 98.5% were seen once. Sequenced: naive CD4+ T cells sorted from blood. Subset meaning: CD45RA+ positively selected. The receptors shown here come from a man between 25 and 39 years old in good health.

J is TRBJ2-5 and V is TRBV9; 9 nucleotides align to TRBD2. Germline V gene lookup returns CDR1 SGDLS and CDR2 YYNGEE. The ends lost 0 bases at V and 9 bases at J; junction bases unmatched: 6. CDR3 length equals 14 residues. The CDR3 protein is CASSVEGGRGAQYF. CDR3 nucleotides: TGTGCCAGCAGCGTAGAGGGCGGGAGGGGGGCCCAGTACTTC.

This chain connects TRBV13 to TRBJ2-1, with 7 bases lining up with TRBD1. The trim removed 5 bases at V and 9 bases at J, leaving 10 bases unmatched. There are 14 residues in the CDR3. Germline V lookup: CDR1 PRHDT, CDR2 FYEKMQ (reference sequence). In DNA, the CDR3 is TGTGCCAGCAGCGAAGGGAACAGGGGTCCTGAGCAGTTCTTC. Translation gives CASSEGNRGPEQFF.

This sequence joins TRBV2 and TRBJ1-2; D might be TRBD1 (6 bases). The germline V gene has CDR1 SNHLY and CDR2 FYNNEI. There are 13 residues in the CDR3. Trimming took off 8 bases at V and 4 bases at J, with 14 bases between the two ends. CDR3 region: CASLQGRSYGYTF. CDR3 bases: TGTGCCAGCCTACAGGGACGGAGCTATGGCTACACCTTC.

This sequence joins TRBV11-2 and TRBJ1-2; 10 bases are shared with TRBD1. CDR1 SGHAT and CDR2 FQNNGV come from the germline V gene. The J segment lost 10 bases and the V segment lost 4 bases, leaving 6 bases of the junction unmatched. This CDR3 has 13 amino acids. Written as DNA, the CDR3 is TGTGCCAGCAGCTCCCACGGACAGGGGGACTACACCTTC. Protein sequence: CASSSHGQGDYTF.

The chain employs TRBV29-1 and TRBJ1-1, with unresolved D. Trimming cost V 6 bases and J 7 bases, with 21 bases left between them. Germline V gene data show CDR1 as SQVTM and CDR2 as ANQGSEA. There are 14 residues in the CDR3. The CDR3 nucleotides read TGCAGCGTCACTCGTCACGGGCCTCTAATTGAAGCTTTCTTT. Amino acids: CSVTRHGPLIEAFF.

The V and J genes are TRBV2 and TRBJ1-4; a weak D match, TRBD1 (5 bases). Germline-derived CDR1 and CDR2 are SNHLY and FYNNEI. With 5 bases removed from V and 4 bases from J, the gap between germline ends came to 11 bases. This CDR3 is 14 amino acids long. This CDR3 reads CASSSDTSNEKLFF. The CDR3 DNA sequence: TGTGCCAGCAGTTCGGACACGAGTAATGAAAAACTGTTTTTT.

The V call is TRBV11-2, the J call TRBJ2-2, with 8 bases identical to TRBD1. This CDR3 is 16 amino acids long. Germline assignment: CDR1 SGHAT and CDR2 FQNNGV. Unmatched junction bases numbered 6, after V lost 0 bases and J lost 6 bases. The CDR3 protein is CASSLDLGRGPGELFF. In nucleotides, the CDR3 is TGTGCCAGCAGCTTAGATCTCGGCAGGGGGCCCGGGGAGCTGTTTTTT. Full variable domain (rest looked up from reference TRBV11-2 and TRBJ2-2): EAGVAQSPRYKIIEKRQSVAFWCNPISGHATLYWYQQILGQGPKLLIQFQNNGVVDDSQLPKDRFSAERLKGVDSTLKIQPAKLEDSAVYLCASSLDLGRGPGELFFGEGSRLTVL.

In the case of this clone: At one boundary the junction diverges from the germline segment, which might be a read error. The gene calls are TRBV6-6 and TRBJ1-1; possibly TRBD1 for D (5 bases). The CDR3 sequence is 16 residues long. Germline V gene sequence: CDR1 MNHNY, CDR2 SVGAGI (reference sequence). The CDR3 sequence: CASSNSAGTGNTEAFF. The CDR3 DNA reads TGTGCCAGCAGTAACTCCGCCGGGACGGGGAACACTGAAGCTTTCTTT.